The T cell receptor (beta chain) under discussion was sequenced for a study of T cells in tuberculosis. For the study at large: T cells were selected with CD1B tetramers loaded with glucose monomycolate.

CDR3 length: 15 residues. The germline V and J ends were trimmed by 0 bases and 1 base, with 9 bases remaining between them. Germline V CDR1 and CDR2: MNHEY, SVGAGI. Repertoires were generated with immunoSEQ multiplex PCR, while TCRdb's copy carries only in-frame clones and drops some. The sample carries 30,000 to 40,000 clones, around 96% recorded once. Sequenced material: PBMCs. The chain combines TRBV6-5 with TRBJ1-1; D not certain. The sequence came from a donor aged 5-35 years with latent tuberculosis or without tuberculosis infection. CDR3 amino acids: CASSYSPAGNTEAFF. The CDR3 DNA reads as TGTGCCAGCAGTTACTCACCAGCGGGGAACACTGAAGCTTTCTTT.